Listed below are T cell receptor beta chains from one sample, sequenced in a study of radiotherapy plus CTLA-4 blockade in lung cancer. Profiled with immunoSEQ multiplex PCR; TCRdb holds only in-frame clones, not every one. The data contain about 85,000 clones, roughly 86% of them singletons. This specimen consisted of peripheral blood, obtained from a patient treated with radiotherapy plus ipilimumab. Every receptor here comes from a human donor with non-small cell lung cancer who had a partial response to radiotherapy plus ipilimumab. Each CDR3 is given with its conserved first and last residue. Fields, in order: J gene, V gene, CDR3 protein.

TRBJ1-4 | TRBV19 | CASSIQWNEKLFF
NA | TRBV28 | CASSPGQGIIYEQYF
TRBJ1-1 | TRBV18 | CASSGGGTEAFF
TRBJ1-6 | TRBV7-9 | CASSSLRGGSNSPLHF
TRBJ1-2 | TRBV2 | CASTQEGNGYTF
TRBJ2-5 | TRBV7-3 | CASSLGGGETQYF
TRBJ2-5 | TRBV7-2 | CASSQPRDRETQYF
TRBJ1-1 | TRBV27 | CASSLFPGVDTEAFF
NA | TRBV29-1 | CSVEGGLAGVAYEQYF
TRBJ1-4 | TRBV28 | CASSLSGSNEKLFF
TRBJ2-2 | TRBV10-3 | CAISELGQNTGELFF
TRBJ2-7 | TRBV6-1 | CASSGSYEQYF
TRBJ1-3 | TRBV5-1 | CASRPQGLSGNTIYF
TRBJ1-5 | TRBV7-9 | CASSPGQDNQPQHF
TRBJ2-3 | TRBV5-1 | CASSAGTSGGRTDTQYF
TRBJ1-2 | TRBV28 | CASSLEDSYGYTF
TRBJ1-6 | TRBV6-4 | CASRDTGVLGSPLHF
TRBJ2-5 | TRBV27 | CASSLGASRGTQYF
TRBJ2-3 | TRBV5-4 | CASKAGGPDTQYF
TRBJ1-2 | TRBV5-4 | CASTLAREQNYGYTF
TRBJ2-5 | TRBV7-2 | CASSLGGARGETQYF
TRBJ1-5 | TRBV4-3 | CASSLGENQPQHF
TRBJ1-1 | TRBV28 | CASSRKRGVATEAFF
TRBJ2-5 | TRBV19 | CASSTGLAGAPETQYF
TRBJ1-6 | TRBV4-2 | CASSQERQGLIIRF
TRBJ2-2 | TRBV9 | CASSAGLAGGRRTGELFF
TRBJ2-6 | TRBV28 | CASINDRAGANVLTF
TRBJ1-4 | TRBV28 | CASSRQGAGNEKLFF
TRBJ1-5 | TRBV10-3 | CAISSAGGSEAQHF
TRBJ1-3 | TRBV5-1 | CASSLAGSSGNTIYF
TRBJ2-7 | TRBV7-6 | CASSLGGGYEQYF
TRBJ1-2 | TRBV7-9 | CASSQTGYYGYTF
TRBJ1-5 | TRBV28 | CASRGWTGGNQPQHF
TRBJ1-2 | TRBV6-1 | CASSAQGWNYGYTF
TRBJ2-3 | TRBV11-3 | CASSLPAGGTDTQYF
TRBJ2-1 | TRBV7-2 | CASSFTGQHNEQFF
TRBJ1-6 | TRBV2 | CASSEEAGGNSPLHF
TRBJ2-5 | TRBV29-1 | CSSGQSVETQYF
TRBJ2-7 | TRBV5-1 | CASSLELAGPLEYF
TRBJ2-3 | TRBV18 | CASSQTSGHEEDTQYF
TRBJ2-6 | TRBV4-2 | CASSQEEGAGANVLTF
TRBJ2-7 | TRBV5-4 | CASSSGGDWHSYEQYF
TRBJ2-5 | TRBV12-5 | CASGVTGEGTQYF
TRBJ2-1 | TRBV28 | CASSQSTYNEQFF
TRBJ1-4 | TRBV18 | CASSPGPTNEKLFF
TRBJ2-5 | TRBV7-8 | CASSPRTSGLKETQYF
TRBJ2-3 | TRBV13 | CASSLVTSGRTDTQYF
TRBJ1-2 | TRBV19 | CASSTDGTSNYGYTF
TRBJ1-1 | TRBV6-4 | CASRAGTEAFF
TRBJ1-1 | TRBV28 | CASSFRGQGTTEAFF
TRBJ2-6 | TRBV19 | CASTPSRAGANVLTF
TRBJ1-1 | TRBV28 | CASSSPPETSFF
TRBJ2-1 | TRBV19 | CASSIYLSGLSEQFF